This T cell receptor (beta chain) was retrieved from a study of blood T cells in healthy people across ages. Study results and limitations: Per-million-T-cell TCR beta diversity fell roughly linearly with age. Underestimates were what the diversity estimates from one million T cells were considered to be.

The authors ran a second PCR of about 6 to 12 cycles using a sample-barcoded 5' primer and a J-beta primer mix. Per-sample output comprised a minimum of 2.5 million paired-end reads containing CDR3. Via MiXCR, TCRdb re-called the 5' RACE reads, giving one row per CDR3 protein. The data contain over 700,000 distinct CDR3 sequences, around 25% of them singletons. This clonotype was seen many times. Antigen specificity is unknown. Its ends do not fully match the called genes, so a read error is possible. The CDR3 contains 14 residues. The same data also contributed to another study, on T cells of mothers and their children.

This chain joins TRBV12-3 or TRBV12-4 and TRBJ2-5; 8 bases align to TRBD2. The sample taken for sequencing was blood. The TCR originated in a boy between 5 and 17 years old in good health. The CDR3 is CASSLGGGQETQYF. CDR3 coding DNA: TGTGCTAGCAGCCTCGGGGGGGGCCAAGAGACCCAGTACTTC.